This T cell receptor beta chain is drawn from a study of cytomegalovirus exposure and HLA in healthy donors. Per the germline V gene, CDR1 is SQVTM and CDR2 is ANQGSEA. V gave up 6 bases and J gave up 7 bases, with 16 bases separating them. This CDR3 has 12 amino acids. Primers included in the PCR were 60 Vbeta and 13 Jbeta primers. Measured with immunoSEQ multiplex PCR; TCRdb has only the in-frame clones, and not every one. In the table there are 77,000 or so clones, roughly 80% of which are singletons. J is TRBJ2-7 and V is TRBV29-1; TRBD2 is a possible D gene (6 bases). The sequence came from a woman aged 40 to 50 in good health and CMV-seronegative. The specimen sequenced was PBMCs. CDR3 amino acids: CSVGEGRREQYF. Here the CDR3 DNA reads TGCAGCGTGGGAGAGGGGAGGAGGGAGCAGTACTTC.